This T cell receptor beta chain was identified in a study of shared clonotypes between healthy human individuals. Germline V gene sequence: CDR1 SEHNR, CDR2 FQNEAQ (reference sequence). The V end was cut by 5 bases, the J end by 3 bases, with 26 bases between. There are 19 residues in the CDR3. Sequencing used immunoSEQ multiplex PCR; TCRdb keeps in-frame clones, though not all of them. Of about 2.3 million clones listed, around 90% are singletons. The clonotype originates from a young man in good health. Some clones in this sample may be carry-over from other donors' samples. The chain is built from TRBV7-9 and TRBJ2-1; perhaps TRBD2 as D (6 bases). The sample taken for sequencing was naive CD4+ T cells from PBMCs. Subset noted: CD45RA+ positively selected. CDR3 nucleotides: TGTGCCAGCAGCCCACGGGACTCCCTAAGACCCCCGATCTACAATGAGCAGTTCTTC. As protein: CASSPRDSLRPPIYNEQFF.